The clone carrying this TCR beta chain was seen ten or more times. Building the TCR beta libraries relied on iRepertoire HTBI primers, and CDR3 regions underwent Arm-PCR. One entry per CDR3 protein results from TCRdb running MiXCR on the multiplex PCR reads. The sample carries 450,000 to 600,000 distinct CDR3 sequences, about 14% recorded once. These data come from a study of regulatory T cells in long-lasting Graves disease. Time point reported: newly diagnosed GD, antithyroid drugs for less than 3 months. PBMCs were the source of the RNA used for TCR sequencing. Trimming took 6 bases from V and 4 from J; bases not matched to a gene: 5. The CDR3 has 13 residues. Germline CDR1 reads SQVTM; CDR2 reads ANQGSEA. The same sample was also used in a study of T cells in Graves' hyperthyroidism and ophthalmopathy. As reported in that work: The TCR CDR3 was amplified in a first-round RT-PCR using the HTBI primer set.

The sequenced sample was peripheral blood mononuclear cells (PBMCs), obtained at new diagnosis, from a patient treated with antithyroid drugs. This chain uses TRBV29-1 with TRBJ2-7; TRBD2 agrees at 11 bases. The sequence was obtained from a man aged 30 to 39 with Graves disease. The CDR3 nucleotides are TGCAGCGTCAATAGCGGGAGGGGGTACGAGCAGTACTTC. This sequence encodes CSVNSGRGYEQYF.